There are a few counts of the clone carrying this T cell receptor (beta chain). Its antigen is not identified. This record belongs to a study of vaccination and CD4 T cells after COVID-19. Study in general: Post-vaccination samples were procured at a median of around 79 days following dose two (range 14 to 241). Control cultures received a CEFX pool, an HIV-1 Nef pool, or no peptide.

The assay that was used to sequence DNA from cultured CD4+ T cells was the Oncomine TCR Beta short-read assay. The authors extracted genomic DNA from cultured CD4+ T cells. Via MiXCR, TCRdb re-called the PCR reads, giving one row per CDR3 protein. Altogether some 8,900 distinct CDR3 sequences are present, 45% to 50% being singletons, with the ten largest covering roughly 11%. Treatment described: approximately 11-day PBMC culture with coronavirus spike peptide pools or control peptides (ViraFEST assay). Ahead of the COVID-19 pandemic (2011-2018), the CD4+ T cells of the unexposed donor were collected. Wells that each held 1.8 million or so PBMCs were cultured with roughly 9.5 IU/ml IL-2 and about 10 ug/ml peptide pools. CDR3 length: 12 amino acids. From germline, CDR1 is GTSNPN and CDR2 SVGIG (reference sequence).

The rearrangement links TRBV30 to TRBJ1-2, with 8 bases matching TRBD1. The receptor's source is a human donor in good health. The sample taken for sequencing was CD4+ T cells from blood, cultured in vitro. CDR3: CASSGTGYGYTF. In DNA form, the CDR3 reads TGTGCTTCTTCCGGGACAGGCTATGGCTACACCTTC.